This T cell receptor (beta chain) was sequenced for a study of identical twins listed by TCRdb under 2016. About the full investigation: To test whether fetal clonotypes persist, this study deep-sequenced TCR alpha and beta repertoires from monozygotic twins, from unrelated adults of various ages, and from cord blood. Replicate twin experiments were performed at different times using different library preparation protocols to rule out contamination.

There are a few counts of this clonotype. Its target antigen remains unknown. No base quality information exists; no much larger clone differs at one position. Every donor was a healthy Caucasian. Three pairs of female monozygotic twins, all aged about 18 to 29 years, made up the twin cohort. Positive isolation kits from Invitrogen were used to isolate the CD4+ and CD8+ T cell populations. The library was produced with 5' RACE. Sequencing relied on an Illumina HiSeq 2000. A universal primer binding site was introduced by template switching, and a unique molecular identifier was present in the final cDNA, enabling accurate counting of TCR cDNA molecules. Specific primers in the conserved constant-segment region were used to synthesize first-strand cDNA for TCR alpha and beta chains. To control for contamination, every cDNA library was double barcoded, receiving both a SMART-Mk sample barcode and Illumina barcodes. TruSeq adapter sequences and Illumina sample barcodes were added in two successive PCR steps. Sequencing of the TCR alpha and beta cDNA libraries was done on the Illumina HiSeq platform using custom primers. The study's own analysis went as follows. Raw reads were processed with MiGEC to extract unique molecular identifiers, and MiXCR was used to determine CDR3 positions. For each individual, recombination models were inferred using an EM algorithm with the repgenHMM and IGoR tools. The tcR package in R was used for shared clonotype analysis, with sharing normalized by the product of cloneset sizes. Out-of-frame nonproductive sequences were analyzed to study raw recombination free of thymic and clonal selection effects. The public reads were reanalyzed by TCRdb: fastp trimming at Q25, MiXCR alignment, in-frame beta chains only. Identical CDR3 proteins give one entry, which carries the most common genes and DNA. The V and J calls shown here were made by TCRdb, not taken from the authors' results. A total of 250,000 to 350,000 distinct CDR3 sequences appear in this sample, just under 9.5% of them only once. The ten largest clones add up to roughly 7% of the sample.

Overall results and qualifications from the work: Recombination models systematically underestimated out-of-frame TCR alpha sharing in monozygotic twins but agreed with sharing between unrelated individuals. Invariant T cells such as MAIT and iNKT could partly confound zero-insertion analyses, though diverse VJ usage argued against this for most clonotypes. Compared with coincidental sharing between unrelated individuals, out-of-frame TCR alpha sequences shared between twins showed an excess of sequences with low generation probability. Conclusions relied on cross-sectional statistical analysis, since the same donors could not be followed over many years. A weaker excess of twin sharing was found in beta out-of-frame sequences because the signal-to-noise ratio was lowered by fewer shared sequences. Abundant cord blood beta clonotypes had fewer insertions, young adult naive repertoires showed a similar but weaker trend, and memory repertoires showed no such trend.

The germline V gene yields SQVTM for CDR1 and ANQGSEA for CDR2. Deletion took 5 bases off V and 0 bases off J, with a span of 8 bases between the germline ends. The CDR3, from cysteine to phenylalanine, totals 13 residues. Left in the record is the CDR3 DNA by itself, 39 bases read in frame from the first base. The same specimen was also included in a second study, on yellow fever vaccine responses in identical twins. As the second publication notes: According to the authors, the vaccine-induced T cell response in identical twins seemed to be partly convergent and partly specific to each individual. The study precisely tracked vaccine-responding T cell clones in identical twins.

The chain employs TRBV29-1 and TRBJ2-1, with the identity of the D gene unclear. This receptor was identified in a woman aged 18-35 years in good health. Source material: CD8+ T cells sorted from blood. The nucleotides read TGCAGCGTTTGTTTTTACTCCTACAATGAGCAGTTCTTC. It is translated as CSVCFYSYNEQFF.